These 14 T cell receptor beta chains originate from one sample sequenced in a study of cytomegalovirus exposure and HLA in healthy donors. The PCR had 60 Vbeta and 13 Jbeta primers. Data came from immunoSEQ multiplex PCR; TCRdb stores just in-frame clones and leaves some out. The repertoire holds more than 75,000 clones, with more than 80% as singletons. What was sequenced was PBMCs. Receptor source: a young man in good health and CMV-seronegative.

This clone was detected only a few times. The CDR3 DNA sequence: TGTGCCAGTAGTATTGGGCTAACTGGGGCCAACGTCCTGACTTTC. Its translation: CASSIGLTGANVLTF. V is TRBV19 and J is TRBJ2-6; D is ambiguous. Trimming took 3 bases from V and 2 from J, leaving 8 bases between them. This CDR3 is built from 15 residues. CDR1 is LNHDA, CDR2 SQIVND, per germline (reference sequence).

This chain connects TRBV7-9 to TRBJ1-1, with TRBD1 as a possible D gene (6 bases). The CDR3 covers 13 residues. The germline gives CDR1 SEHNR, CDR2 FQNEAQ (reference sequence). Trimming left V 5 bases short and J 5 bases short, with 12 bases between. Here the CDR3 reads CASSLTGQTEAFF. In DNA form, the CDR3 reads TGTGCCAGCAGCCTGACAGGTCAGACTGAAGCTTTCTTT. Full variable domain (remainder filled in from reference TRBV7-9 and TRBJ1-1): DTGVSQNPRHKITKRGQNVTFRCDPISEHNRLYWYRQTLGQGPEFLTYFQNEAQLEKSRLLSDRFSAERPKGSFSTLEIQRTEQGDSAMYLCASSLTGQTEAFFGQGTRLTVV.

V gene TRBV4-2 combines with J gene TRBJ2-7, with 8 bases aligning to TRBD1. Trimming at V came to 7 bases and at J to 2 bases, leaving 7 bases not matched to a gene. The CDR3 length is 14 residues. Per germline, CDR1 LGHNA and CDR2 YNFKEQ. CDR3 DNA: TGTGCCAGCAACCATCCGGGACAGGCCTACGAGCAGTACTTC. Its translation: CASNHPGQAYEQYF.

This chain connects TRBV28 to TRBJ1-5; 11 nucleotides agree with TRBD1. Germline-derived CDR1 and CDR2 are MDHEN and SYDVKM. The CDR3 contains 18 residues. V shed 6 bases and J 2 bases; nucleotides not matched to a gene: 12. CDR3 sequence reads: CASSAGTGGLHGNQPQHF. In DNA, the CDR3 is TGTGCCAGCAGCGCCGGGACAGGGGGGCTTCATGGCAATCAGCCCCAGCATTTT.

This rearrangement joins TRBV6-5 to TRBJ2-1; 12 bases are shared with TRBD2. The ends lost 6 bases at V and 0 bases at J; junction bases unmatched: 0. Looked up from germline, CDR1 is MNHEY and CDR2 is SVGAGI. CDR3 length equals 15 residues. The CDR3 loop reads CASRTSGGSYNEQFF. CDR3 in DNA: TGTGCCAGCAGGACTAGCGGGGGCTCCTACAATGAGCAGTTCTTC.

The chain uses TRBV7-9 and TRBJ2-2, with D tentatively TRBD2 (5 bases). The CDR3 covers 15 residues. V was shortened by 5 bases and J by 4 bases, with 14 bases between the two germline ends. CDR1 is SEHNR, CDR2 FQNEAQ, per germline (reference sequence). CDR3 region: CASSLSDGVTGELFF. The CDR3, as DNA: TGTGCCAGCAGCCTGTCGGACGGGGTCACCGGGGAGCTGTTTTTT.

V usage is TRBV7-2 and J usage is TRBJ2-2; D unresolved. Trimming stripped 3 bases from V and 0 bases from J, with 5 bases between. Germline V lookup: CDR1 SGHTA, CDR2 FQGNSA. CDR3 length: 14 amino acids. CDR3 bases: TGTGCCAGCAGCTTTGGCACGAACACCGGGGAGCTGTTTTTT. This sequence encodes CASSFGTNTGELFF.

The chain uses TRBV4-1 and TRBJ2-1, with D possibly being TRBD2 (5 bases). Trimming removed 2 bases at V and 5 bases at J, with 16 bases between. This CDR3 contains 16 residues. Germline V gene sequence: CDR1 MGHRA, CDR2 YSYEKL. The CDR3 sequence: CASSQPLRAINNEQFF. The CDR3 DNA follows: TGCGCCAGCAGCCAACCCTTGAGGGCCATAAACAATGAGCAGTTCTTC.

This clone was counted a single time. V gene TRBV28 combines with J gene TRBJ1-5; D is uncertain. This CDR3 contains 13 residues. Germline V CDR1 and CDR2: MDHEN, SYDVKM. V was shortened by 8 bases and J by 6 bases, with 14 bases between the two germline ends. The CDR3 DNA sequence: TGTGCCAGCGGGGTGGAGGTCGCTCAGCCCCAGCATTTT. Its protein is CASGVEVAQPQHF.

This rearrangement joins TRBV6-5 to TRBJ1-4; the D gene is possibly TRBD1 (5 bases). V was cut by 0 bases and J by 8 bases, with 10 bases left in between. Looked up from germline, CDR1 is MNHEY and CDR2 is SVGAGI. The CDR3 runs 14 residues. The CDR3 is CASSYSWGVEKLFF. The DNA for the CDR3 is TGTGCCAGCAGTTACTCTTGGGGGGTCGAAAAACTGTTTTTT.

As to this clone: A read error may account for a junction end that differs from germline. V usage is TRBV7-7 and J usage is TRBJ2-1; TRBD2 matches at 12 bases. Germline CDR1 SSHAT, CDR2 FNYEAQ (reference sequence). This CDR3 is 17 amino acids long. In DNA form, the CDR3 reads TGTGCTAGCAGCTTAGTGGCTAGCGGGAGGGGTAAGGATGAGCAGTTCTTC. Translation: CASSLVASGRGKDEQFF.

In this sample, this clone turned up once. The V and J genes are TRBV7-2 and TRBJ2-1; D is ambiguous. The germline V gene has CDR1 SGHTA and CDR2 FQGNSA. The V end was cut by 4 bases, the J end by 5 bases, with 15 bases between. This CDR3 region has 15 residues. The CDR3 DNA reads TGTGCCAGCAGCTCACTCACCACAGTAAACAATGAGCAGTTCTTC. It yields the protein CASSSLTTVNNEQFF.

This clone was seen only a few times. The V gene is TRBV6-1, the J gene TRBJ1-5; D call uncertain. The CDR3 is made up of 12 amino acids. Germline V gene lookup returns CDR1 MNHNS and CDR2 SASEGT. The CDR3 spells CASRGSNQPQHF. The CDR3 coding sequence is TGTGCTTCCAGAGGGAGCAATCAGCCCCAGCATTTT.

This clone has only a few counts. This rearrangement joins TRBV19 to TRBJ1-1; D possibly corresponds to TRBD1 (6 bases). Germline lookup yields CDR1 LNHDA and CDR2 SQIVND (reference sequence). Trimming took off 4 bases at V and 1 base at J, with 16 bases between the two ends. The CDR3 is 16 residues long. The CDR3 sequence is CASSNPWQGWNTEAFF. CDR3 DNA sequence: TGTGCCAGTAGTAACCCGTGGCAGGGGTGGAACACTGAAGCTTTCTTT.